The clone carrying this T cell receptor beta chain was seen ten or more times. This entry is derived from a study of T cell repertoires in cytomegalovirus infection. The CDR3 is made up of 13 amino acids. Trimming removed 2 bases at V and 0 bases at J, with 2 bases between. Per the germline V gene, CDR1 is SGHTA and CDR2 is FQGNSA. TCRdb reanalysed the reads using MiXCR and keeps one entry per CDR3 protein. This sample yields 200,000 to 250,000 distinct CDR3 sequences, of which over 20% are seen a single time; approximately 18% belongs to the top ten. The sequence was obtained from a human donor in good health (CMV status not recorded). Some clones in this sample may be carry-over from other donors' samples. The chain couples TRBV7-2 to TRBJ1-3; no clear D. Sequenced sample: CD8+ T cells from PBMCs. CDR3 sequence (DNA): TGTGCCAGCAGCTTACACTCTGGAAACACCATATATTTT. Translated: CASSLHSGNTIYF. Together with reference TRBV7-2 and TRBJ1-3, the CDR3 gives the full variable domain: GAGVSQSPSNKVTEKGKDVELRCDPISGHTALYWYRQSLGQGLEFLIYFQGNSAPDKSGLPSDRFSAERTGGSVSTLTIQRTQQEDSAVYLCASSLHSGNTIYFGEGSWLTVV.